Listed here are 21 T cell receptor beta chains from one sample, sequenced in a study of cytomegalovirus exposure and HLA in healthy donors. With 60 Vbeta and 13 Jbeta primers, the PCR was carried out. Profiling relied on immunoSEQ multiplex PCR, and the TCRdb table lists in-frame clones only, not all of them. The sample lists over 130,000 clones, roughly 74% occurring once. Specimen: PBMCs. The origin of the receptors is a woman in her forties in good health and CMV-seropositive.

In regard to this clone: One junction end disagrees with the germline gene, perhaps due to a read error. V is TRBV6-5 and J is TRBJ2-7, with D possibly TRBD2 on 5 matching bases. From germline, CDR1 is MNHEY and CDR2 SVGAGI. CDR3 length: 14 residues. CDR3 nucleotides: TGTGCCAGCAGTTACTCGGGGAGCTCCTACGAGCCGTACTTC. Translation gives CASSYSGSSYEPYF.

This clone was picked up one time. The chain employs TRBV5-1 and TRBJ1-2, with a weak D call TRBD1 (6 bases). Germline values: CDR1 SGHRS, CDR2 YFSETQ. V shed 3 bases and J shed 0 bases, with 9 bases lying between them. This CDR3 contains 14 residues. CDR3 nucleotides: TGCGCCAGCAGCTCAGGGGTAGCTAACTATGGCTACACCTTC. It yields the protein CASSSGVANYGYTF.

This chain links TRBV5-1 with TRBJ1-3; no clear D. Trimming left V 7 bases short and J 4 bases short, with 12 bases between. Germline V gene sequence: CDR1 SGHRS, CDR2 YFSETQ. This CDR3 has 13 amino acids. The CDR3, as DNA: TGCGCCAGCGGCGGATTGGTGGGAAACACCATATATTTT. It yields the protein CASGGLVGNTIYF.

The gene calls are TRBV6-6 and TRBJ2-1, with 10 bases that match TRBD2. Germline-derived CDR1 and CDR2 are MNHNY and SVGAGI (reference sequence). CDR3 length: 15 amino acids. V lost 4 bases and J lost 4; bases outside the gene matches: 4. CDR3 in DNA: TGTGCCAGCAGTTCACTAGCGGGACTGTACAATGAGCAGTTCTTC. Translating it yields CASSSLAGLYNEQFF.

The chain links TRBV5-6 to TRBJ2-1; possible D gene TRBD2, 6 bases. This CDR3 comprises 17 residues. Trimming pared 3 bases from V and 7 bases from J, leaving 23 bases between. Germline V gene data show CDR1 as SGHDT and CDR2 as YYEEEE. The CDR3 coding sequence is TGTGCCAGCAGCTCCGGACCCAAGGCGGTACGGGGGAATGAGCAGTTCTTC. Amino acid sequence: CASSSGPKAVRGNEQFF.

CDR3 protein: CASSMRSDRGVDGYTF. CDR3 in DNA: TGTGCCAGTAGTATGAGATCGGACAGGGGAGTTGATGGCTACACCTTC. This sequence joins TRBV19 and TRBJ1-2, with 9 bases identical to TRBD1. Germline V gene lookup returns CDR1 LNHDA and CDR2 SQIVND (reference sequence). J gave up 6 bases and V 3 bases, and 11 bases lay outside the gene matches. The CDR3 has 16 residues. Full variable domain (outside the CDR3, taken from reference TRBV19 and TRBJ1-2): DGGITQSPKYLFRKEGQNVTLSCEQNLNHDAMYWYRQDPGQGLRLIYYSQIVNDFQKGDIAEGYSVSREKKESFPLTVTSAQKNPTAFYLCASSMRSDRGVDGYTFGSGTRLTVV.

V is TRBV28 and J is TRBJ2-7; TRBD1 aligns across 10 bases. Germline V CDR1 and CDR2: MDHEN, SYDVKM. Trimming at V came to 4 bases and at J to 7 bases, leaving 10 bases not matched to a gene. This CDR3 is 15 amino acids long. CDR3 sequence reads: CASSSSGTGAGEQYF. The CDR3 DNA reads TGTGCCAGCAGTTCTTCCGGGACAGGGGCGGGTGAGCAGTACTTC.

The rearrangement joins TRBV5-1 to TRBJ2-1; 11 bases match TRBD2. Germline assignment: CDR1 SGHRS and CDR2 YFSETQ. V lost 3 bases to trimming and J lost 8 bases; unmatched junction nucleotides: 7. This CDR3 is 15 amino acids long. CDR3 sequence reads: CASSSLAGAKDEQFF. CDR3 DNA: TGCGCCAGCAGCTCACTAGCGGGAGCAAAGGATGAGCAGTTCTTC. Full variable domain (remainder filled in from reference TRBV5-1 and TRBJ2-1): KAGVTQTPRYLIKTRGQQVTLSCSPISGHRSVSWYQQTPGQGLQFLFEYFSETQRNKGNFPGRFSGRQFSNSRSEMNVSTLELGDSALYLCASSSLAGAKDEQFFGPGTRLTVL.

The chain employs TRBV6-1 and TRBJ2-3; no reliable D call. The CDR3 extends over 16 amino acids. The germline V gene has CDR1 MNHNS and CDR2 SASEGT. The V gene lost 0 bases and the J gene lost 2 bases, with 12 bases spanning the gap. CDR3 in amino acids: CASSEANPTLTDTQYF. The CDR3, as DNA: TGTGCCAGCAGTGAAGCCAACCCTACCCTCACAGATACGCAGTATTTT.

CDR3 nucleotides: TGTGCCAGCAGTTTAAGGGGGGCGGCACAGGGGAGGAACACTGAAGCTTTCTTT. It translates to CASSLRGAAQGRNTEAFF. This chain uses TRBV27 with TRBJ1-1, with 7 positions matching TRBD1. CDR1 is MNHEY and CDR2 is SMNVEV in the germline V gene (reference sequence). The ends lost 2 bases at V and 1 base at J; junction bases unmatched: 13. The CDR3 runs 18 residues.

This clone was recorded only once. CDR3 nucleotides: TGTGCCAGCAGCCTAACCGGGACAGGGTTTGGCGTTGAGCAGTTCTTC. It yields the protein CASSLTGTGFGVEQFF. This rearrangement joins TRBV5-6 to TRBJ2-1; 9 bases align to TRBD1. J lost 9 bases, V lost 4 bases, and 14 bases had no gene match. The CDR3 runs to 16 residues. Looked up from germline, CDR1 is SGHDT and CDR2 is YYEEEE. Supplemented by reference TRBV5-6 and TRBJ2-1, the full variable domain reads DAGVTQSPTHLIKTRGQQVTLRCSPKSGHDTVSWYQQALGQGPQFIFQYYEEEERQRGNFPDRFSGHQFPNYSSELNVNALLLGDSALYLCASSLTGTGFGVEQFFGPGTRLTVL.

This chain connects TRBV14 to TRBJ2-7; 12 bases line up with TRBD2. Losses at the gene ends were 1 base for V and 4 bases for J; bases not matched to a gene: 8. Per the germline V gene, CDR1 is SGHDN and CDR2 is FVKESK. The CDR3 consists of 17 residues. The CDR3 sequence: CASSQVGTSGPLYEQYF. The CDR3 DNA reads TGTGCCAGCAGCCAAGTAGGGACTAGCGGGCCTCTATACGAGCAGTACTTC.

The rearrangement links TRBV7-9 to TRBJ2-7; 9 nucleotides align to TRBD2. The trim removed 4 bases at V and 5 bases at J, leaving 3 bases unmatched. Germline lookup yields CDR1 SEHNR and CDR2 FQNEAQ (reference sequence). The CDR3 has 13 amino acids. This chain's CDR3 is CASSWGTSHEQYF. Written as DNA, the CDR3 is TGTGCCAGCAGCTGGGGGACTAGCCACGAGCAGTACTTC.

V is TRBV19 and J is TRBJ2-1; 9 nucleotides agree with TRBD1. Unmatched junction bases numbered 6, after V lost 6 bases and J lost 6 bases. The V gene's germline CDR1 is LNHDA and CDR2 SQIVND (reference sequence). CDR3 length: 14 residues. The CDR3 DNA reads TGTGCCAGTAGGGGACAGGGTGGAATCAATGAGCAGTTCTTC. This gives the protein CASRGQGGINEQFF.

This clone was observed a single time. This CDR3 reads CASSFNSPDTQYF. Here the CDR3 DNA reads TGTGCCAGCAGCTTCAATAGTCCAGATACGCAGTATTTT. This chain links TRBV7-9 with TRBJ2-3; D call uncertain. V gave up 3 bases and J gave up 4 bases, with 8 bases separating them. This CDR3 has 13 residues. Germline V gives CDR1 SEHNR, CDR2 FQNEAQ (reference sequence).

The gene calls are TRBV30 and TRBJ2-1; 8 bases are shared with TRBD2. Germline trimming cut 2 bases from V and 1 base from J; bases unmatched to any gene: 7. Germline loops: CDR1 GTSNPN, CDR2 SVGIG (reference sequence). The CDR3 sequence is 16 residues long. The CDR3 nucleotides read TGTGCCTGGAGTTCCGTAGCGGGACGGTCCTACAATGAGCAGTTCTTC. Protein sequence: CAWSSVAGRSYNEQFF.

The chain combines TRBV2 with TRBJ2-1; TRBD1 matches at 7 bases. This CDR3 spans 15 amino acids. After removal of 4 bases from V and 6 bases from J, the junction contained 9 bases not matched to a gene. Germline CDR1 is SNHLY and CDR2 is FYNNEI. The CDR3 sequence is CASSAARGLINEQFF. CDR3 bases: TGTGCCAGCAGTGCCGCAAGGGGGCTGATCAATGAGCAGTTCTTC.

This rearrangement joins TRBV11-2 to TRBJ2-7; D call uncertain. Between the trimmed V and J ends, which lost 2 bases and 3 bases, there was a span of 14 bases. The CDR3 sequence is 15 residues long. The germline gives CDR1 SGHAT, CDR2 FQNNGV. CDR3 in DNA: TGTGCCAGCAGCTTATCCCCAAACCAGAACTACGAGCAGTACTTC. Translation gives CASSLSPNQNYEQYF.

This chain uses TRBV4-2 with TRBJ2-7, with 7 nucleotides matching TRBD1. This CDR3 is 16 amino acids long. Germline assignment: CDR1 LGHNA and CDR2 YNFKEQ. V shed 1 base and J 4 bases; nucleotides not matched to a gene: 10. The DNA of the CDR3 is TGTGCCAGCAGCCAAGGGGTTGGTACAGGGGTTTACGAGCAGTACTTC. It is translated as CASSQGVGTGVYEQYF.

The chain employs TRBV29-1 and TRBJ2-4, with TRBD2 matching over 15 bases. With 7 bases clipped from V and 8 bases from J, the junction kept 9 bases outside the gene matches. CDR1 is SQVTM and CDR2 is ANQGSEA in the germline V gene. The CDR3 sequence is 15 residues long. Here the CDR3 DNA reads TGCAGCGCCCAGGGACTAGCGGGGGGCGCGGACATTCAGTACTTC. It yields the protein CSAQGLAGGADIQYF.

This clone has just one count. The V call is TRBV5-1, the J call TRBJ2-1; the D gene is possibly TRBD1 (6 bases). The CDR3 length is 15 residues. Germline-derived CDR1 and CDR2 are SGHRS and YFSETQ. Trimming took off 4 bases at V and 0 bases at J, with 11 bases between the two ends. The CDR3 protein is CASSPQGSSYNEQFF. As DNA, the CDR3 is TGCGCCAGCAGCCCGCAGGGGAGCTCCTACAATGAGCAGTTCTTC.